The TCR beta chain under discussion was sequenced for a study of regulatory T cells in long-lasting Graves disease. Time point specified: persistent/refractory GD, antithyroid drugs over 5 years with positive TRAb. Generation of the TCR library employed RNA extracted from PBMCs. Assembly of TCR beta libraries relied on iRepertoire HTBI primers together with Arm-PCR of CDR3 regions. One entry per CDR3 protein results from TCRdb running MiXCR on the multiplex PCR reads. The sample holds a few hundred thousand distinct CDR3 sequences, 20% to 25% seen once. Per the germline V gene, CDR1 is MNHEY and CDR2 is SVGAGI. The V end was cut by 0 bases, the J end by 4 bases, with 9 bases between. The CDR3 spans 15 residues.

Material: peripheral blood mononuclear cells (PBMCs), obtained when the disease was refractory, from a patient treated with antithyroid drugs. This clonotype was sampled from a female donor with Graves disease. The chain is built from TRBV6-5 and TRBJ1-4; D call uncertain. This chain's CDR3 is CASSYSNPINEKLFF. CDR3 nucleotides: TGTGCCAGCAGTTACTCTAACCCGATTAATGAAAAACTGTTTTTT.